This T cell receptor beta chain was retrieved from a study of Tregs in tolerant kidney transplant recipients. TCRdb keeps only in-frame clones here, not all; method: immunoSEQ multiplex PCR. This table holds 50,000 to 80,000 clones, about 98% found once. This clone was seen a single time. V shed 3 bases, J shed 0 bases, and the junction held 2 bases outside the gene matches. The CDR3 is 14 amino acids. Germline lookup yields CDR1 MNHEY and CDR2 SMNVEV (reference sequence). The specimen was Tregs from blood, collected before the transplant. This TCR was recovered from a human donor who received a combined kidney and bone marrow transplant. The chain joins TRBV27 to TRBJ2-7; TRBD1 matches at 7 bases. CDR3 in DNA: TGTGCCAGCAGTTTCGGGACAGCCTCCTACGAGCAGTACTTC. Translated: CASSFGTASYEQYF.